This T cell receptor beta chain was identified in a study of T cells in localized non-small cell lung cancer. On this clone: Its cognate antigen is unknown.

Trimming took 8 bases from V and 5 from J, leaving 18 bases between them. CDR1 is LNHNV, CDR2 YYDKDF, per germline (reference sequence). The length of the CDR3 is 14 residues. Sequencing was performed with immunoSEQ multiplex PCR; in TCRdb, only in-frame clones are kept and a portion is missing. The data contain 55,000 to 80,000 clones, almost 85% of them seen just once; the ten biggest clones take up about 14%. Study-level results: Adjacent lung tissue had a median about 52 of the top 100 clones found in the tumor. Heterogeneity within the tumor remains possible, as just one region underwent sequencing. Compared with tumor, uninvolved adjacent lung displayed greater T cell clonality, ranking highest overall.

Sequenced material: peripheral blood, taken before any cancer treatment. The receptor was isolated from a female donor over 55 with stage I lung adenocarcinoma. The V gene is TRBV15, the J gene TRBJ2-5, with D uncertain. As DNA, the CDR3 is TGTGCCACCCTCAGTCTTAGCAATCTGGAGACCCAGTACTTC. Its protein is CATLSLSNLETQYF.